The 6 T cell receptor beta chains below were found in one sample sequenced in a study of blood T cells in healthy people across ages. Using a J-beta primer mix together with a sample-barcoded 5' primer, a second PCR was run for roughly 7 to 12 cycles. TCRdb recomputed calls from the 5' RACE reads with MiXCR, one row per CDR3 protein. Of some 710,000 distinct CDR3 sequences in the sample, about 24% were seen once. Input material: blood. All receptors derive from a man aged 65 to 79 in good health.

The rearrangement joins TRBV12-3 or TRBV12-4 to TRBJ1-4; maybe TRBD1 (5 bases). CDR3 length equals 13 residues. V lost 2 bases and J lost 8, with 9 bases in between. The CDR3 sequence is CASSLRQKEKLFF. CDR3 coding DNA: TGTGCCAGCAGTTTACGACAGAAGGAAAAACTGTTTTTT.

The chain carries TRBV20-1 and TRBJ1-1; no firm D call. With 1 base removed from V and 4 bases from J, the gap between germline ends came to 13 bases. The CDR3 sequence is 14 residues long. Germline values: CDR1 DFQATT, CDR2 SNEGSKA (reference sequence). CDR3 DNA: TGCAGTGCTAGAGGTGGGTTCGAAGTCACTGAAGCTTTCTTT. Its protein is CSARGGFEVTEAFF.

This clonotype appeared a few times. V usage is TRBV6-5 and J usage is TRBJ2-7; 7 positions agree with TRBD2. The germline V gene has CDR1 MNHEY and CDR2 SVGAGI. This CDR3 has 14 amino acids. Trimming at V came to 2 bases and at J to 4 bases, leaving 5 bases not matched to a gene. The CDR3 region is CASSYRMGGYEQYF. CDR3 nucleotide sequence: TGTGCCAGCAGTTACCGAATGGGAGGGTACGAGCAGTACTTC.

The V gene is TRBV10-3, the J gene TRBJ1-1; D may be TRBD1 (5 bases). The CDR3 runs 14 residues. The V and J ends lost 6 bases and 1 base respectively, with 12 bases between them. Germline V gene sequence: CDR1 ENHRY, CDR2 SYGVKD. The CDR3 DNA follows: TGTGCCATCAGCAAGGACATAGAGAACACTGAAGCTTTCTTT. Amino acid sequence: CAISKDIENTEAFF.

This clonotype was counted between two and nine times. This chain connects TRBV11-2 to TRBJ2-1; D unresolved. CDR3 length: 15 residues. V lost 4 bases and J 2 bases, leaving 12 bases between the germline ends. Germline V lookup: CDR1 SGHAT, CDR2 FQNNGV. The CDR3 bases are TGTGCCAGCAGCTCCGAGAGGCAGACCTACAATGAGCAGTTCTTC. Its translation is CASSSERQTYNEQFF.

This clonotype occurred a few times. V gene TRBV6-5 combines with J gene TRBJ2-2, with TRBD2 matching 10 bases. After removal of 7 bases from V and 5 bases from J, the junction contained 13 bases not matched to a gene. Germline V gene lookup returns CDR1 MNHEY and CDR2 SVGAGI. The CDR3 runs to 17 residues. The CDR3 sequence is CASTVVAGGSQTGELFF. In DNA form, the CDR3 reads TGTGCCAGCACCGTGGTAGCGGGGGGATCTCAGACCGGGGAGCTGTTTTTT.